The 24 T cell receptor beta chains reported below all come from one sample, sequenced in a study of molecular identifiers for immune sequencing clone quantification. TCRdb reprocessed the PCR reads via MiXCR and lists one record per CDR3 protein. The repertoire has approximately 500,000 distinct CDR3 sequences, about a fifth of them found once; the top ten carry 0.84%. The sequenced sample consisted of naive CD8+ T cells from blood, with Jurkat cell RNA spiked in. Noted subset: FACS-sorted CD8+CD4-CCR7+CD45RA+ naive T cells. The receptors were gathered from a human donor in good health. Some libraries in this study had Jurkat cell RNA spiked in.

Many counts were recorded for this clonotype. The V gene is TRBV5-6, the J gene TRBJ2-7; TRBD1 aligns across 7 bases. Losses at the gene ends were 0 bases for V and 5 bases for J; bases not matched to a gene: 8. From germline, CDR1 is SGHDT and CDR2 YYEEEE. The CDR3 loop spans 15 amino acids. The CDR3 sequence is CASSLAVRGSDEQYF. The CDR3 DNA is TGTGCCAGCAGCTTGGCCGTCAGGGGGTCCGACGAGCAGTACTTC.

This clonotype has at least ten counts. CDR3: CASSQDRTSIVQYTQYF. The CDR3 coding sequence is TGCGCCAGCAGCCAAGATAGGACCTCCATCGTCCAGTATACGCAGTATTTT. The rearrangement uses TRBV4-3 and TRBJ2-3, with D unresolved. Germline V CDR1 and CDR2: LGHNA, YSLEER. The CDR3 runs to 17 residues. V lost 0 bases, J lost 7 bases, and 20 bases lay in between.

The CDR3 protein is CASSLGPGLAANTGELFF. In nucleotides, the CDR3 is TGTGCCAGCAGCTTGGGCCCGGGACTAGCGGCGAACACCGGGGAGCTGTTTTTT. The chain carries TRBV5-4 and TRBJ2-2, with 11 bases aligning to TRBD2. Germline V gene lookup returns CDR1 SGHNT and CDR2 YYREEE (reference sequence). The CDR3 consists of 18 residues. V lost 0 bases to trimming and J lost 0 bases; unmatched junction nucleotides: 4.

As to this clonotype: This may be a read error, as it is one base from a much larger clone. The rearrangement uses TRBV7-9 and TRBJ2-5, with D uncertain. Germline V gene sequence: CDR1 SEHNR, CDR2 FQNEAQ (reference sequence). V was clipped by 4 bases and J by 5 bases, with 11 bases between them. This CDR3 contains 13 residues. Here the CDR3 DNA reads TGTGCCAGCAGCTCCTCGACGGTGGAGACCCAGTACTTC. Protein: CASSSSTVETQYF.

Comment on this clonotype: A single base separates this from a much larger clone, so it may be a read error. The chain carries TRBV12-3 or TRBV12-4 and TRBJ1-4; D not resolved. The CDR3 sequence is 12 residues long. The CDR3 reads CASGGLLGKLSF. CDR3 in DNA: TGTGCCAGCGGAGGCCTACTTGGTAAACTGTCTTTT.

This clonotype was counted many times. The CDR3 here is CASSRESSGANVLTF. CDR3 DNA: TGTGCCAGCAGCCGGGAAAGCTCTGGGGCCAACGTCCTGACTTTC. The chain joins TRBV5-8 to TRBJ2-6, with a possible D match to TRBD2 (5 bases). The CDR3 totals 15 residues. Trimming cost V 4 bases and J 0 bases, with 8 bases left between them. The germline V gene encodes CDR1 SGHTS and CDR2 YDEGEE.

This clonotype was detected a few times. The chain joins TRBV9 to TRBJ2-2; D remains ambiguous. Trimming took off 3 bases at V and 9 bases at J, with 12 bases between the two ends. The CDR3 length is 13 residues. Germline-derived CDR1 and CDR2 are SGDLS and YYNGEE. The CDR3 DNA sequence: TGTGCCAGCAGCGGTGCCGGGCCTAGGGAGCTGTTTTTT. This sequence encodes CASSGAGPRELFF.

In its sample, this clonotype was seen a few times. The chain employs TRBV4-3 and TRBJ2-7; 10 bases are a match to TRBD2. The CDR3 has 16 amino acids. Germline V lookup: CDR1 LGHNA, CDR2 YSLEER. V lost 3 bases and J lost 0; bases outside the gene matches: 5. CDR3 DNA sequence: TGCGCCAGCAGCCAGAGTAGCGGGGGGAGCTCCTACGAGCAGTACTTC. It translates to CASSQSSGGSSYEQYF.

This clonotype was counted ten times or more. The CDR3 spells CATSPTLGLGNTIYF. In DNA form, the CDR3 reads TGTGCCACCAGCCCAACCCTCGGGTTGGGAAACACCATATATTTT. V usage is TRBV15 and J usage is TRBJ1-3; D not certain. Deletions cut 5 bases from V and 4 bases from J, with 15 bases between. The CDR3 spans 15 residues. Germline V gene lookup returns CDR1 LNHNV and CDR2 YYDKDF (reference sequence).

This clonotype has a handful of counts. This rearrangement joins TRBV25-1 to TRBJ2-2; 11 nucleotides match TRBD2. Per the germline V gene, CDR1 is MGHDK and CDR2 is SYGVNS. The length of the CDR3 is 15 residues. V lost 6 bases to trimming and J lost 6 bases; unmatched junction nucleotides: 6. DNA for the CDR3: TGTGCCAGCAGCCCCGGGACTAGCGGTCCCGGGGAGCTGTTTTTT. Translating gives CASSPGTSGPGELFF.

This clonotype was counted many times. The chain has TRBV28 and TRBJ1-5; no clear D gene. Germline CDR1 reads MDHEN; CDR2 reads SYDVKM. There are 13 residues in the CDR3. V was shortened by 4 bases and J by 7 bases, with 11 bases between the two germline ends. CDR3 in DNA: TGTGCCAGCAGTTCCGTCTCGGAGCAGCCCCAGCATTTT. Encoded protein: CASSSVSEQPQHF. The full variable domain, rest sourced from reference TRBV28 and TRBJ1-5, is DVKVTQSSRYLVKRTGEKVFLECVQDMDHENMFWYRQDPGLGLRLIYFSYDVKMKEKGDIPEGYSVSREKKERFSLILESASTNQTSMYLCASSSVSEQPQHFGDGTRLSIL.

This clonotype was seen repeatedly, ten times or more. This chain uses TRBV18 with TRBJ1-1; no firm D call. With 3 bases removed from V and 0 bases from J, the gap between germline ends came to 8 bases. Germline loops: CDR1 KGHSH, CDR2 LQKENI. The CDR3 is made up of 14 amino acids. The CDR3, as DNA: TGTGCCAGCTCACCCGAGCGGGTGAACACTGAAGCTTTCTTT. Protein sequence: CASSPERVNTEAFF.

This clonotype occurred many times. The V and J genes are TRBV5-4 and TRBJ2-2; D perhaps matches TRBD2 (5 bases). Trimming took off 1 base at V and 3 bases at J, with 7 bases between the two ends. The CDR3 loop spans 14 amino acids. Germline V lookup: CDR1 SGHNT, CDR2 YYREEE (reference sequence). The CDR3: CASSLRGDTGELFF. CDR3 coding DNA: TGTGCCAGCAGCTTGCGGGGAGACACCGGGGAGCTGTTTTTT.

The sample holds many counts of this clonotype. The chain has TRBV7-6 and TRBJ2-3; possible D gene TRBD2, 5 bases. The CDR3 runs 15 residues. V gave up 4 bases and J gave up 0 bases, with 11 bases separating them. Per germline, CDR1 SGHVS and CDR2 FNYEAQ. The CDR3: CASSWLALSTDTQYF. DNA of the CDR3: TGTGCCAGCAGCTGGCTAGCACTGAGCACAGATACGCAGTATTTT.

As for this clonotype: One end of the junction is discordant with germline, which a read error may explain. The V and J genes are TRBV6-2 or TRBV6-3 and TRBJ1-4, with 8 bases that match TRBD1. Germline CDR1 is MNHEY and CDR2 is SVGEGT. The CDR3 consists of 14 residues. In DNA, the CDR3 is TGTGCCAGCAGTCAAGGACAGGGCGTCGTAAAACTGCTTTTT. It translates to CASSQGQGVVKLLF.

This clonotype was seen a few times. This chain links TRBV12-3 or TRBV12-4 with TRBJ1-4; D ambiguous. Deletions cut 3 bases from V and 6 bases from J, with 11 bases between. The CDR3 spans 14 residues. CDR3: CASSFGVPDEKLFF. CDR3 bases: TGTGCCAGCAGTTTTGGAGTGCCTGATGAAAAACTGTTTTTT.

This chain joins TRBV6-5 and TRBJ1-2, with D possibly TRBD1 on 5 matching bases. V was clipped by 4 bases and J by 4 bases, with 10 bases between them. Per the germline V gene, CDR1 is MNHEY and CDR2 is SVGAGI. The CDR3 has 13 residues. CDR3 coding DNA: TGTGCCAGCAGTTTCGGGGGGGGCTATGGCTACACCTTC. This translates into CASSFGGGYGYTF.

This clonotype was seen more than once but under ten times. J is TRBJ2-7 and V is TRBV20-1; D might be TRBD1 (5 bases). The CDR3 covers 14 residues. V was cut by 5 bases and J by 0 bases, with 14 bases left in between. Germline V lookup: CDR1 DFQATT, CDR2 SNEGSKA (reference sequence). CDR3 residues: CSAPGFLSSYEQYF. The CDR3 nucleotides are TGCAGTGCTCCAGGGTTCCTAAGCTCCTACGAGCAGTACTTC.

The chain links TRBV12-3 or TRBV12-4 to TRBJ1-6; weak D call: TRBD1 (5 bases). Deletions cut 6 bases from V and 1 base from J, with 13 bases between. This CDR3 comprises 16 residues. This chain's CDR3 is CASSEAGSSYNSPLHF. In nucleotides, the CDR3 is TGTGCCAGCAGCGAGGCAGGGTCATCCTATAATTCACCCCTCCACTTT.

Remarks on this clonotype: This could be a read error, since a much larger clone is one nucleotide away. The CDR3 loop reads CASRTSGSADEQFF. The CDR3 bases are TGTGCCAGTAGGACTAGCGGGAGTGCGGATGAGCAGTTCTTC. J is TRBJ2-1 and V is TRBV28, with 13 bases lining up with TRBD2. CDR3 length: 14 residues. The V segment lost 9 bases and the J segment 8 bases; nucleotides outside the gene matches: 7. Germline values: CDR1 MDHEN, CDR2 SYDVKM. Full variable domain (missing parts from reference TRBV28 and TRBJ2-1): DVKVTQSSRYLVKRTGEKVFLECVQDMDHENMFWYRQDPGLGLRLIYFSYDVKMKEKGDIPEGYSVSREKKERFSLILESASTNQTSMYLCASRTSGSADEQFFGPGTRLTVL.

This sequence joins TRBV5-1 and TRBJ1-1; no reliable D call. The CDR3 length is 14 residues. Trimming took off 0 bases at V and 3 bases at J, with 9 bases between the two ends. CDR1 and CDR2 from the germline V gene are SGHRS and YFSETQ. CDR3: CASSLGGGYTEAFF. The CDR3 DNA follows: TGCGCCAGCAGCTTGGGGGGAGGGTACACTGAAGCTTTCTTT.

Note on this clonotype: One base away lies a much larger clone, so this may be a sequencing read error. J is TRBJ1-5 and V is TRBV27; D call uncertain. The CDR3 covers 13 residues. In germline, CDR1 is MNHEY, CDR2 SMNVEV (reference sequence). This chain's CDR3 is CASSFISNRPQHF. In DNA form, the CDR3 reads TGTGCCAGCAGTTTCATTAGCAATCGGCCCCAGCATTTT.

This clonotype was recorded many times. This rearrangement joins TRBV28 to TRBJ1-5; D ambiguous. Germline CDR1 and CDR2: MDHEN and SYDVKM. V lost 3 bases, J lost 5 bases, and 14 bases lay in between. The CDR3 is 15 residues long. CDR3 DNA: TGTGCCAGCAGTTTGGTCGGCTACTACGATCAGCCCCAGCATTTT. Amino acid sequence: CASSLVGYYDQPQHF.

This clonotype was counted many times. V is TRBV28 and J is TRBJ1-3, with 7 positions matching TRBD1. There are 15 residues in the CDR3. The V gene's germline CDR1 is MDHEN and CDR2 SYDVKM. The V gene end was trimmed by 6 bases and the J gene end by 0 bases; junction bases not matched to a gene: 5. The CDR3 DNA sequence: TGTGCCAGCAGCGTTGACAGGGACTCTGGAAACACCATATATTTT. It codes for CASSVDRDSGNTIYF.